The rows below give T cell receptor beta chains drawn from one sample of a study of shared clonotypes between healthy human individuals. Method: immunoSEQ multiplex PCR; TCRdb's copy keeps in-frame clones and lacks some. The sample shows millions of clones, about 92% of them seen only once. The sequenced material came from naive CD4+ T cells sorted from blood. Source of these receptors: a man between 18 and 35 years old in good health. Both conserved end residues are part of each CDR3. The order of the fields is clone size, V gene, J gene, D gene, CDR3 DNA, CDR3 protein. D genes are given only for firm matches. Clone size is stated in some rows and not others, as once, few, many or a class when expanded.

clone size: .
V gene: TRBV29-1
J gene: TRBJ2-5
D gene: TRBD1
CDR3 DNA: TGCAGCGGCCGGGACAGGGTAGGGGAGACCCAGTACTTC
CDR3 protein: CSGRDRVGETQYF

clone size: .
V gene: TRBV7-9
J gene: TRBJ2-3
D gene: TRBD2
CDR3 DNA: TGTGCCAGCAGAACACTAGCGGGAGACTCAGATACGCAGTATTTT
CDR3 protein: CASRTLAGDSDTQYF

clone size: .
V gene: TRBV7-2
J gene: TRBJ1-2
D gene: .
CDR3 DNA: TGTGCCAGCAGCTTAGGGCCGAGTTACTATGGCTACACCTTC
CDR3 protein: CASSLGPSYYGYTF

clone size: .
V gene: TRBV7-2
J gene: TRBJ2-7
D gene: .
CDR3 DNA: TGTGCCAGCAGCCCCCCGCTCCGGGTTTACGAGCAGTACTTC
CDR3 protein: CASSPPLRVYEQYF

clone size: .
V gene: TRBV19
J gene: TRBJ1-5
D gene: .
CDR3 DNA: TGTGCCAGTAGGGCCAGTCCTACCCATAGCAATCAGCCCCAGCATTTT
CDR3 protein: CASRASPTHSNQPQHF

clone size: .
V gene: TRBV7-8
J gene: TRBJ1-1
D gene: .
CDR3 DNA: TGTGCCAGCAGCCCTGGATTTGGGGACACTGAAGCTTTCTTT
CDR3 protein: CASSPGFGDTEAFF

clone size: .
V gene: TRBV7-2
J gene: TRBJ2-3
D gene: TRBD2
CDR3 DNA: TGTGCCAGCAGCTTAGGCGGGGGGCGATTGACAGATACGCAGTATTTT
CDR3 protein: CASSLGGGRLTDTQYF

clone size: .
V gene: TRBV10-3
J gene: TRBJ2-3
D gene: .
CDR3 DNA: TGTGCCATCAGTGCAGGGATGACAGATACGCAGTATTTT
CDR3 protein: CAISAGMTDTQYF

clone size: .
V gene: TRBV5-1
J gene: TRBJ2-5
D gene: .
CDR3 DNA: TGCGCCAGCAGCTTGTCCTACCAAGCTGCTGGAGAGACCCAGTACTTC
CDR3 protein: CASSLSYQAAGETQYF

clone size: .
V gene: TRBV6-5
J gene: TRBJ2-1
D gene: TRBD2
CDR3 DNA: TGTGCCAGCAGCCTGGGACTAGCGGGGTCCAATGAGCAGTTCTTC
CDR3 protein: CASSLGLAGSNEQFF

clone size: .
V gene: TRBV30
J gene: TRBJ2-7
D gene: .
CDR3 DNA: TGTGCCTGGAGCAAGGGGATCTACGAGCAGTACTTC
CDR3 protein: CAWSKGIYEQYF

clone size: .
V gene: TRBV5-4
J gene: TRBJ1-2
D gene: .
CDR3 DNA: TGTGCCAGCAGCCCTGAGGTCTCCTTCTATGGCTACACCTTC
CDR3 protein: CASSPEVSFYGYTF

clone size: .
V gene: TRBV7-2
J gene: TRBJ1-1
D gene: .
CDR3 DNA: TGTGCCAGCAGCTTAAGGTCGTGGGGGAACACTGAAGCTTTCTTT
CDR3 protein: CASSLRSWGNTEAFF

clone size: .
V gene: TRBV11-2
J gene: TRBJ2-7
D gene: .
CDR3 DNA: TGTGCCAGCACATCCGGGACGGTTAGAGAGCAGTACTTC
CDR3 protein: CASTSGTVREQYF

clone size: once
V gene: TRBV7-2
J gene: TRBJ2-2
D gene: TRBD2
CDR3 DNA: TGTGCCAGCAGCTTGACTAGCGGGAGCGTCACCGGGGAGCTGTTTTTT
CDR3 protein: CASSLTSGSVTGELFF

clone size: .
V gene: TRBV7-2
J gene: TRBJ2-5
D gene: .
CDR3 DNA: TGTGCCAGCAGCAACCCCGTCGGGACCCAGTACTTC
CDR3 protein: CASSNPVGTQYF

clone size: once
V gene: TRBV11-2
J gene: TRBJ1-2
D gene: .
CDR3 DNA: TGTGCCAGCAGCTTAGATAGTAGTAGATTGGGGTATGGCTACACCTTC
CDR3 protein: CASSLDSSRLGYGYTF

clone size: .
V gene: TRBV28
J gene: TRBJ2-7
D gene: .
CDR3 DNA: TGTGCCAGCAGTTTGGGTAGCGGTTACTCCTACGAGCAGTACTTC
CDR3 protein: CASSLGSGYSYEQYF

clone size: .
V gene: TRBV9
J gene: TRBJ2-2
D gene: .
CDR3 DNA: TGTGCCAGCAGTGAGACGATAAGGGACGGGGAGCTGTTTTTT
CDR3 protein: CASSETIRDGELFF

clone size: once
V gene: TRBV18
J gene: TRBJ2-5
D gene: .
CDR3 DNA: TGTGCCAGCTCACCAACGACCCAAGAGACCCAGTACTTC
CDR3 protein: CASSPTTQETQYF

clone size: .
V gene: TRBV5-1
J gene: TRBJ2-2
D gene: TRBD2
CDR3 DNA: TGCGCCAGCAGCAGCGGGGCCGGGACCGGGGAGCTGTTTTTT
CDR3 protein: CASSSGAGTGELFF

clone size: .
V gene: TRBV4-1
J gene: TRBJ2-1
D gene: .
CDR3 DNA: TGCGCCAGCAGCCAAGTACGGGAGCTACTATACAATGAGCAGTTCTTC
CDR3 protein: CASSQVRELLYNEQFF

clone size: .
V gene: TRBV7-6
J gene: TRBJ2-6
D gene: .
CDR3 DNA: TGTGCCAGCAGCTTGTCCGGGGCGGGTGGGGCCAACGTCCTGACTTTC
CDR3 protein: CASSLSGAGGANVLTF

clone size: .
V gene: TRBV5-1
J gene: TRBJ2-3
D gene: TRBD1
CDR3 DNA: TGCGCCAGCAGCTCCGGACAGGACCTAGGGATTAAGCAGTATTTT
CDR3 protein: CASSSGQDLGIKQYF

clone size: .
V gene: TRBV5-1
J gene: TRBJ2-1
D gene: TRBD1
CDR3 DNA: TGCGCCAGCAGCCTTGAGGGCAGGGGGCGCGAGGAGCAGTTCTTC
CDR3 protein: CASSLEGRGREEQFF

clone size: few
V gene: TRBV28
J gene: TRBJ1-6
D gene: TRBD1
CDR3 DNA: TGTGCCAGCAGTTTAGGCGACAGGGTTTCACCCCTCCACTTT
CDR3 protein: CASSLGDRVSPLHF

clone size: .
V gene: TRBV7-8
J gene: TRBJ2-7
D gene: .
CDR3 DNA: TGTGCCAGCAGCAGCCCCGGGGCGTCCTACGAGCAGTACTTC
CDR3 protein: CASSSPGASYEQYF

clone size: .
V gene: TRBV18
J gene: TRBJ1-4
D gene: .
CDR3 DNA: TGTGCCAGCTCCACCTTAGACGGTGAAAAACTGTTTTTT
CDR3 protein: CASSTLDGEKLFF

clone size: .
V gene: TRBV10-1
J gene: TRBJ2-1
D gene: .
CDR3 DNA: TGCGCCAGCAGTGAGGGACTTCGCTCCTACAATGAGCAGTTCTTC
CDR3 protein: CASSEGLRSYNEQFF

clone size: once
V gene: TRBV7-2
J gene: TRBJ2-7
D gene: TRBD1
CDR3 DNA: TGTGCCAGCAGCTACCGGGACAGAGCTCCCTACGAGCAGTACTTC
CDR3 protein: CASSYRDRAPYEQYF

clone size: .
V gene: TRBV9
J gene: TRBJ2-1
D gene: TRBD2
CDR3 DNA: TGTGCCAGCAGCCCCCCGTCTAGCGGCCCCGTGATTATGTACAATGAGCAGTTCTTC
CDR3 protein: CASSPPSSGPVIMYNEQFF

clone size: .
V gene: TRBV27
J gene: TRBJ2-7
D gene: .
CDR3 DNA: TGTGCCAGCCCTCTAGAGGACAGCTCCTACGAGCAGTACTTC
CDR3 protein: CASPLEDSSYEQYF

clone size: .
V gene: TRBV5-1
J gene: TRBJ2-2
D gene: .
CDR3 DNA: TGCGCCAGCAGCTGGAAGGACGGTACCGGGGAGCTGTTTTTT
CDR3 protein: CASSWKDGTGELFF

clone size: .
V gene: TRBV19
J gene: TRBJ1-4
D gene: TRBD1
CDR3 DNA: TGTGCCAGTAGCCCGACAGGGGTTAATGAAAAACTGTTTTTT
CDR3 protein: CASSPTGVNEKLFF

clone size: once
V gene: TRBV5-5
J gene: TRBJ1-4
D gene: TRBD1
CDR3 DNA: TGTGCCAGCAGCTTGGGGACAGGGAACACTAATGAAAAACTGTTTTTT
CDR3 protein: CASSLGTGNTNEKLFF

clone size: .
V gene: TRBV7-9
J gene: TRBJ1-2
D gene: .
CDR3 DNA: TGTGCCAGCAGCTTAGCTGGGTCTCTCTTTTTTTATGGCTACACCTTC
CDR3 protein: CASSLAGSLFFYGYTF

clone size: few
V gene: TRBV10-2
J gene: TRBJ1-2
D gene: .
CDR3 DNA: TGCGCCAGCAGTGGATCACCCAACTATGGCTACACCTTC
CDR3 protein: CASSGSPNYGYTF

clone size: .
V gene: TRBV19
J gene: TRBJ2-7
D gene: TRBD1
CDR3 DNA: TGTGCCAGTAGTACCACAGGGGGAACCTACGAGCAGTACTTC
CDR3 protein: CASSTTGGTYEQYF

clone size: .
V gene: TRBV4-1
J gene: TRBJ1-1
D gene: .
CDR3 DNA: TGCGCCAGCAGCCCACCCCTAGGGGGAAGGTCCACTGAAGCTTTCTTT
CDR3 protein: CASSPPLGGRSTEAFF

clone size: .
V gene: TRBV6-5
J gene: TRBJ1-6
D gene: .
CDR3 DNA: TGTGCCAGCCGACGGGGGCAGAATTCACCCCTCCACTTT
CDR3 protein: CASRRGQNSPLHF

clone size: .
V gene: TRBV18
J gene: TRBJ1-2
D gene: TRBD1
CDR3 DNA: TGTGCCAGCTCAGCTTACGGGACAGCCGGCTACACCTTC
CDR3 protein: CASSAYGTAGYTF

clone size: .
V gene: TRBV15
J gene: TRBJ2-3
D gene: TRBD2
CDR3 DNA: TGTGCCACCAGGCCTAGCGGGGGAACAGATACGCAGTATTTT
CDR3 protein: CATRPSGGTDTQYF

clone size: .
V gene: TRBV20-1
J gene: TRBJ1-1
D gene: .
CDR3 DNA: TGCAGTGCTAGAGATCTTAAAGCTTTCTTT
CDR3 protein: CSARDLKAFF

clone size: once
V gene: TRBV29-1
J gene: TRBJ1-2
D gene: .
CDR3 DNA: TGCAGCGTGGAAGGGGGGACTAACTATGGCTACACCTTC
CDR3 protein: CSVEGGTNYGYTF

clone size: .
V gene: TRBV5-1
J gene: TRBJ2-3
D gene: .
CDR3 DNA: TGCGCCAGCAGTGAGGGGGCGGGGAGCACAGATACGCAGTATTTT
CDR3 protein: CASSEGAGSTDTQYF

clone size: .
V gene: TRBV19
J gene: TRBJ2-2
D gene: .
CDR3 DNA: TGTGCCAGTAGCAGGGCAAGCGGCGGGAAAATCGGGGAGCTGTTTTTT
CDR3 protein: CASSRASGGKIGELFF

clone size: .
V gene: TRBV18
J gene: TRBJ2-6
D gene: TRBD1
CDR3 DNA: TGTGCCAGCTCCTTATCCCGTATAACGACAGGGGACGGGGCCAACGTCCTGACTTTC
CDR3 protein: CASSLSRITTGDGANVLTF

clone size: .
V gene: TRBV11-2
J gene: TRBJ1-2
D gene: .
CDR3 DNA: TGTGCCAGCAGCCGTAGACCCCAGGAACTCTATGGCTACACCTTC
CDR3 protein: CASSRRPQELYGYTF